This T cell receptor beta chain was identified in a study of memory CD4+ T cells and cytomegalovirus serostatus. On the study more broadly: Of the healthy Belgian adults, eight or nine were CMV seropositive and fewer than 30 seronegative. General study points: CMV serostatus prediction reached median AUC around 0.95, or 0.9 with US-trained model. Suggested: most of the CMV-linked TCR signature lies in CD4+ memory cells.

CDR1 and CDR2 from the germline V gene are WNHNN and SYGVQD (reference sequence). This CDR3 region has 15 residues. The J segment lost 2 bases and the V segment lost 2 bases, leaving 4 bases of the junction unmatched. Repertoires were generated with immunoSEQ multiplex PCR, while TCRdb's copy carries only in-frame clones and drops some. The sample shows around 25,000 clones, 76% of them seen only once. Single viable CD3+CD4+CD8-CD45RO+ cells were sorted as the memory CD4+ T cells. Positive selection with CD4 microbeads enriched total CD4+ T cells. Remarks on this clone: What it recognizes is unknown.

The rearrangement links TRBV10-1 to TRBJ1-1; TRBD1 matches 8 bases. The sample taken for sequencing was memory CD4+ T cells from blood. The TCR sequence derives from an adult in good health and CMV-seronegative. CDR3 sequence reads: CASSEDRGQNTEAFF. The CDR3 DNA reads as TGCGCCAGCAGTGAGGACAGGGGTCAAAACACTGAAGCTTTCTTT.